The entry below gives a single T cell receptor beta chain sequence along with its context. As yet, its antigen is unknown. These data originate in a study of shared clonotypes between healthy human individuals. Overall study findings and caveats: Sampling covered blood only; tissue repertoires likely differ. As a rule, naive subsets had a larger estimated richness than memory subsets. Investigators expected sequencing depth to affect clonotype sharing among donors.

The assay was immunoSEQ multiplex PCR, and TCRdb's table has in-frame clones only and misses some. The sample includes more than 2 million clones, just over 90% of them seen just once. It was CD45RO-negative cells, positively selected for CCR7, that made up naive CD8 cells, with terminally differentiated effector memory CD45RA+ cells excluded. Germline V gene data show CDR1 as SGHTA and CDR2 as FQGNSA. Trimming took 4 bases from V and 1 from J, leaving 17 bases between them. The CDR3 is made up of 16 amino acids. The TCR was taken from a man aged 18 to 29 in good health. Some clones in this sample may be carry-over from other donors' samples. Material: naive CD8+ T cells from PBMCs. The chain is built from TRBV7-2 and TRBJ2-7; either TRBD1 or TRBD2 may supply D (6 bases each). CDR3 sequence (DNA): TGTGCCAGCAGCTCCAGGGGATCCCGGGGGTCCTACGAGCAGTACTTC. Its protein is CASSSRGSRGSYEQYF. Complete variable domain (other parts from reference TRBV7-2 and TRBJ2-7): GAGVSQSPSNKVTEKGKDVELRCDPISGHTALYWYRQSLGQGLEFLIYFQGNSAPDKSGLPSDRFSAERTGGSVSTLTIQRTQQEDSAVYLCASSSRGSRGSYEQYFGPGTRLTVT.